A single sample is the source of the 14 T cell receptor beta chains below, sequenced in a study of PD-1 blockade in classical Hodgkin lymphoma. The assay was immunoSEQ multiplex PCR, and TCRdb's table has in-frame clones only and misses some. The sample consists of roughly 40,000 clones, about 77% of them appearing once. The time point: cycle 4 day 1 (C4D1), after five to seven weeks of nivolumab. All patients experienced relapse after autologous stem cell transplantation, and brentuximab vedotin exposure was variable. The sequencing used peripheral blood mononuclear cells (PBMCs), collected before the fourth cycle of nivolumab. Receptor source: a human donor with classical Hodgkin lymphoma.

This clone was found a few times. The identical CDR3 is also encoded by other nucleotide sequences in the sample. The V gene is TRBV2, the J gene TRBJ1-2, with D possibly matching TRBD1 (6 bases). Germline CDR1 reads SNHLY; CDR2 reads FYNNEI. The CDR3 sequence is 12 residues long. With 3 bases removed from V and 6 bases from J, the gap between germline ends came to 8 bases. CDR3 DNA: TGTGCCAGCAGTGAGGGGGGCGATGGCTACACCTTC. It yields the protein CASSEGGDGYTF.

V is TRBV28 and J is TRBJ1-2, with D possibly matching TRBD1 (6 bases). There are 13 residues in the CDR3. Trimming left V 5 bases short and J 2 bases short, with 9 bases between. Per germline, CDR1 MDHEN and CDR2 SYDVKM. The CDR3 nucleotides read TGTGCCAGCAGTCAAACAGGGAACTATGGCTACACCTTC. Its protein product is CASSQTGNYGYTF.

This chain uses TRBV5-1 with TRBJ1-1; D is uncertain. The germline CDR1 and CDR2 sequences are SGHRS and YFSETQ. CDR3 length: 13 residues. The V end was cut by 6 bases, the J end by 3 bases, with 12 bases between. Written as DNA, the CDR3 is TGCGCCAGCAAATCTTCTTCGGACACTGAAGCTTTCTTT. As protein: CASKSSSDTEAFF.

This clone is a singleton in its sample. In DNA form, the CDR3 reads TGTGCCAGTACCGGGACAGGGGGCCCAATAAGGGCCCAGCATTTT. Its translation: CASTGTGGPIRAQHF. V and J are TRBV19 and TRBJ1-5; 12 positions match TRBD1. Germline CDR1 LNHDA, CDR2 SQIVND (reference sequence). CDR3 size: 15 residues. The junction had 12 bases not matched to a gene; V was cut back by 7 bases and J by 11 bases.

The chain couples TRBV4-2 to TRBJ2-1; 14 positions agree with TRBD2. V lost 0 bases and J lost 4; bases outside the gene matches: 8. Germline V lookup: CDR1 LGHNA, CDR2 YNFKEQ. The CDR3 is 19 residues long. The DNA of the CDR3 is TGTGCCAGCAGCCAAGACGGACTAGCGGGGGGTCCTACTTACAATGAGCAGTTCTTC. Amino acid sequence: CASSQDGLAGGPTYNEQFF.

The CDR3 nucleotides are TGTGCCAGCAGCTTAGCGCAAGGGGAGACTGAAGCTTTCTTT. It translates to CASSLAQGETEAFF. This chain connects TRBV7-9 to TRBJ1-1, with a tentative D call TRBD1 (5 bases). The CDR3 has 14 amino acids. Trimming left V 0 bases short and J 5 bases short, with 10 bases between. Germline lookup yields CDR1 SEHNR and CDR2 FQNEAQ (reference sequence). Looking up the rest from reference TRBV7-9 and TRBJ1-1 gives the full variable domain: DTGVSQNPRHKITKRGQNVTFRCDPISEHNRLYWYRQTLGQGPEFLTYFQNEAQLEKSRLLSDRFSAERPKGSFSTLEIQRTEQGDSAMYLCASSLAQGETEAFFGQGTRLTVV.

With respect to this clone: The limits of the CDR3 on the DNA are not certain, so only TCRdb's listed CDR3 is given. This chain uses TRBV28 with TRBJ1-1. The CDR3 is made up of 19 amino acids, end residues included. CDR1 and CDR2 from the germline V gene are MDHEN and SYDVKM. CDR3 in amino acids: CASSLFQRPGWGAGSGTFF.

Regarding this clone: One end of the junction varies from germline; a read error may be responsible. The rearrangement joins TRBV6-6 to TRBJ1-1; D is perhaps TRBD1 (5 bases). The length of the CDR3 is 14 residues. Germline values: CDR1 MNHNY, CDR2 SVGAGI (reference sequence). CDR3 sequence: CASSNSQGNTEAFF. For the CDR3, the DNA is TGTGCCAGCAGTAACTCCCAGGGGAACACTGAAGCTTTCTTT.

This clone occurred a few times. The genes are TRBV30 and TRBJ1-2; weak D call: TRBD1 (6 bases). This CDR3 comprises 17 residues. The V gene lost 3 bases and the J gene lost 5 bases, with 25 bases spanning the gap. From germline, CDR1 is GTSNPN and CDR2 SVGIG (reference sequence). The CDR3 coding sequence is TGTGCCTGGAGGCCCGGCAGGGGCCTTTTCTCTCGTTATGGCTACACCTTC. Translation: CAWRPGRGLFSRYGYTF.

This sequence joins TRBV7-6 and TRBJ1-1; no clear D gene. From germline, CDR1 is SGHVS and CDR2 FNYEAQ. V gave up 1 base and J gave up 1 base, with 4 bases separating them. This CDR3 is built from 13 residues. CDR3 coding DNA: TGTGCCAGCAGCTTAGAGGCGAACACTGAAGCTTTCTTT. It is translated as CASSLEANTEAFF.

To note about this clone: One end of the junction fails to match germline, which may point to a read error. V usage is TRBV20-1 and J usage is TRBJ2-1; 9 nucleotides align to TRBD2. The CDR3 has 11 amino acids. Per germline, CDR1 DFQATT and CDR2 SNEGSKA (reference sequence). The CDR3 DNA reads as TGCGGTGCAACCACTAGCGGGCCACAGTTCTTC. It encodes CGATTSGPQFF.

This chain connects TRBV7-2 to TRBJ2-3, with 9 bases lining up with TRBD2. V lost 5 bases, J lost 4 bases, and 4 bases stayed unmatched. CDR3 length: 14 amino acids. CDR1 is SGHTA and CDR2 is FQGNSA in the germline V gene. The CDR3 DNA reads as TGTGCCAGCAGCAGTAGCGGGGGCCCAGATACGCAGTATTTT. Protein sequence: CASSSSGGPDTQYF.

This clone was recorded a few times. V is TRBV18 and J is TRBJ1-1; weak D call: TRBD1 (6 bases). The V end lost 2 bases, the J end lost 6 bases, and 7 bases lay between the germline ends. Germline V gene lookup returns CDR1 KGHSH and CDR2 LQKENI. The CDR3 contains 12 residues. CDR3 region: CASSPGGAEAFF. The CDR3 nucleotides read TGTGCCAGCTCACCAGGGGGCGCTGAAGCTTTCTTT. The full variable domain, rest sourced from reference TRBV18 and TRBJ1-1, is NAGVMQNPRHLVRRRGQEARLRCSPMKGHSHVYWYRQLPEEGLKFMVYLQKENIIDESGMPKERFSAEFPKEGPSILRIQQVVRGDSAAYFCASSPGGAEAFFGQGTRLTVV.

The chain carries TRBV5-8 and TRBJ1-2; D remains ambiguous. In germline, CDR1 is SGHTS, CDR2 YDEGEE. V was cut by 3 bases and J by 4 bases, with 7 bases left in between. This CDR3 has 12 residues. In DNA form, the CDR3 reads TGTGCCAGCAGCTCTGGCCTCTATGGCTACACCTTC. This translates into CASSSGLYGYTF. The full variable domain, with the rest looked up from reference TRBV5-8 and TRBJ1-2, is EAGVTQSPTHLIKTRGQQATLRCSPISGHTSVYWYQQALGLGLQFLLWYDEGEERNRGNFPPRFSGRQFPNYSSELNVNALELEDSALYLCASSSGLYGYTFGSGTRLTVV.